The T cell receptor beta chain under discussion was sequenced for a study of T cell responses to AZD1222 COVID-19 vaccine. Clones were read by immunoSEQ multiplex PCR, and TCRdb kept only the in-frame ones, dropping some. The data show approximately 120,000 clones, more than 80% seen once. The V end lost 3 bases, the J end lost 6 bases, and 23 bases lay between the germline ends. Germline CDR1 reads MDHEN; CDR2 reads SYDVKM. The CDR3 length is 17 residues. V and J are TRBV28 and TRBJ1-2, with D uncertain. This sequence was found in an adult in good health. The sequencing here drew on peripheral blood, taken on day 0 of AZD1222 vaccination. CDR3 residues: CASSFSTLEERTDGYTF. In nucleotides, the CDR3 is TGTGCCAGCAGTTTTTCTACCCTTGAGGAGAGAACTGATGGCTACACCTTC.